The 30 T cell receptor beta chains presented below share a single source sample, sequenced in a study of T cells expressing NK-cell markers. TCRdb derives one entry per CDR3 protein from the 5' RACE reads, leaving out DNA. This listing includes a few hundred thousand distinct CDR3 sequences. Sequenced material: blood T cells: a sorted CD56 or NKG2C T cell subset, CD4+ or CD8+ T cells, or bulk PBMC T cells (not recorded which). The receptors shown here come from a young man in good health.

V usage is TRBV6-1 and J usage is TRBJ2-2; with no DNA, the TCRdb D assignment of TRBD2 cannot be verified. The germline gives CDR1 MNHNS, CDR2 SASEGT. This CDR3 spans 13 amino acids. The CDR3 here is CASSPDFTGELFF.

The chain is built from TRBV14 and TRBJ2-1; TCRdb reports TRBD2, a call that lacks DNA to check it against. The CDR3 extends over 17 amino acids. The germline gives CDR1 SGHDN, CDR2 FVKESK. The CDR3 here is CASSQVLSGRVYNEQFF.

V gene TRBV18 combines with J gene TRBJ2-6. CDR3 length equals 14 residues. Germline values: CDR1 KGHSH, CDR2 LQKENI. The CDR3 loop is CASSPIRGANVLTF.

CDR3 in amino acids: CATSARLAPTDTQYF. The J gene is TRBJ2-3, the V gene TRBV24-1. The CDR3 contains 15 residues. CDR1 is KGHDR and CDR2 is SFDVKD in the germline V gene.

The rearrangement uses TRBV3-1 and TRBJ2-1; the D gene TCRdb calls, TRBD2, cannot be checked with no DNA. From germline, CDR1 is LGHDT and CDR2 YNNKEL (reference sequence). The CDR3 has 14 residues. CDR3 loop: CASSTGLARDEQFF.

The chain is built from TRBV19 and TRBJ2-1; checking the TCRdb D call of TRBD1 is not possible without DNA. The CDR3 spans 13 residues. CDR1 is LNHDA, CDR2 SQIVND, per germline (reference sequence). The CDR3 protein is CASIGDRLNEQFF.

The rearrangement joins TRBV7-2 to TRBJ2-7. The germline gives CDR1 SGHTA, CDR2 FQGNSA. CDR3 length equals 15 residues. The CDR3 region is CASSPRVGISYEQYF.

V is TRBV5-1 and J is TRBJ2-1; TCRdb's D call, TRBD2, is unchecked because there is no DNA. The CDR3 runs 15 residues. Germline CDR1 reads SGHRS; CDR2 reads YFSETQ. This CDR3 is CASSGGLAGINEQFF.

This sequence joins TRBV12-3 or TRBV12-4 and TRBJ2-7; absent DNA, TCRdb's TRBD2 call cannot be checked. This CDR3 contains 15 residues. The CDR3 region is CASSLVAGGYYEQYF.

This chain joins TRBV9 and TRBJ2-5; TCRdb proposes TRBD2, but this gene call is untestable without DNA. Germline V gene data show CDR1 as SGDLS and CDR2 as YYNGEE. This CDR3 has 15 amino acids. This CDR3 reads CASSVDAGIKETQYF.

The chain has TRBV20-1 and TRBJ2-3; TCRdb's assignment of TRBD2 cannot be checked, as there is no DNA. Germline-derived CDR1 and CDR2 are DFQATT and SNEGSKA (reference sequence). This CDR3 spans 14 amino acids. The CDR3 reads CSGLAGGPKDTQYF.

The chain couples TRBV18 to TRBJ2-3; lacking DNA, the TRBD1 call made by TCRdb goes unchecked. Germline CDR1 reads KGHSH; CDR2 reads LQKENI. The CDR3 extends over 15 amino acids. The CDR3 reads CASSTLTGGGDTQYF.

The rearrangement joins TRBV4-2 to TRBJ1-1; no DNA is available, so the TRBD1 call from TCRdb remains unchecked. The CDR3 is made up of 15 amino acids. Germline V gene sequence: CDR1 LGHNA, CDR2 YNFKEQ. CDR3 sequence reads: CASSALRASDTEAFF.

The chain links TRBV6-1 to TRBJ1-2; TCRdb designates TRBD1, a call that cannot be tested without DNA. CDR3 size: 13 residues. Germline V CDR1 and CDR2: MNHNS, SASEGT. The CDR3 region is CASRGVANYGYTF.

V and J are TRBV20-1 and TRBJ2-1; the TRBD1 assignment by TCRdb is unverifiable without DNA. CDR3 size: 13 residues. Germline V CDR1 and CDR2: DFQATT, SNEGSKA (reference sequence). The CDR3 loop reads CSARVWGNNEQFF.

The chain employs TRBV5-1 and TRBJ2-2; TCRdb's D gene call, TRBD2, goes unchecked for lack of DNA. This CDR3 region has 20 residues. In germline, CDR1 is SGHRS, CDR2 YFSETQ. This CDR3 is CASSRTAAGGHTSYTGELFF.

This CDR3 is CASSLDRVFVNEQFF. The chain uses TRBV5-1 and TRBJ2-1. The germline CDR1 and CDR2 sequences are SGHRS and YFSETQ. This CDR3 region has 15 residues.

The CDR3 sequence: CASSHGTSVYEQYF. The rearrangement joins TRBV6-5 to TRBJ2-7; there is no DNA to check the TCRdb D call of TRBD2. This CDR3 contains 14 residues. Germline V gives CDR1 MNHEY, CDR2 SVGAGI.

The chain carries TRBV5-1 and TRBJ2-1; TCRdb gives TRBD2 as the D gene, but with no DNA this cannot be confirmed. Germline V gene lookup returns CDR1 SGHRS and CDR2 YFSETQ. This CDR3 has 16 residues. The CDR3 reads CASSHEEPSAHNEQFF.

V and J are TRBV14 and TRBJ2-3; TCRdb's D call of TRBD1 is untestable without DNA. Germline CDR1 is SGHDN and CDR2 is FVKESK. This CDR3 contains 15 residues. CDR3: CASSPPGQGIDTQYF. The variable domain in full, with the rest retrieved from reference TRBV14 and TRBJ2-3, is EAGVTQFPSHSVIEKGQTVTLRCDPISGHDNLYWYRRVMGKEIKFLLHFVKESKQDESGMPNNRFLAERTGGTYSTLKVQPAELEDSGVYFCASSPPGQGIDTQYFGPGTRLTVL.

The rearrangement uses TRBV7-2 and TRBJ2-5; the TCRdb call, TRBD1, lacks DNA for checking. This CDR3 has 17 amino acids. Per germline, CDR1 SGHTA and CDR2 FQGNSA. The CDR3 sequence is CASSLARTGILQETQYF.

The V call is TRBV15, the J call TRBJ2-1. CDR1 and CDR2 from the germline V gene are LNHNV and YYDKDF (reference sequence). The length of the CDR3 is 16 residues. CDR3 protein: CATSRAPGGSYNEQFF.

This chain uses TRBV5-1 with TRBJ2-2; TCRdb selects TRBD1, and the lack of DNA leaves this call unchecked. The CDR3 covers 15 residues. Per the germline V gene, CDR1 is SGHRS and CDR2 is YFSETQ. CDR3 loop: CASSFPGQTTGELFF.

The CDR3 reads CASSVEWRGNQPQHF. The chain links TRBV9 to TRBJ1-5. Germline CDR1 is SGDLS and CDR2 is YYNGEE. The CDR3 length is 15 residues.

The J gene is TRBJ1-6, the V gene TRBV6-1. Germline CDR1 reads MNHNS; CDR2 reads SASEGT. The CDR3 totals 18 residues. The CDR3: CASTTKTESNGVNSPLHF.

The chain is built from TRBV4-2 and TRBJ2-3; the D call of TRBD1 rests on TCRdb alone, since no DNA is present to check it. The CDR3 covers 17 residues. Germline values: CDR1 LGHNA, CDR2 YNFKEQ. The CDR3 is CASSQDSLQRSTDTQYF.

The chain has TRBV11-3 and TRBJ2-1; TCRdb's assignment of TRBD2 cannot be checked, as there is no DNA. This CDR3 has 16 amino acids. The germline V gene encodes CDR1 SGHNT and CDR2 YENEEA. The CDR3 sequence: CASSSRVLAEHNEQFF.

J is TRBJ2-5 and V is TRBV5-1; the D call of TRBD2 rests on TCRdb alone, since no DNA is present to check it. The CDR3 consists of 15 residues. The germline V gene encodes CDR1 SGHRS and CDR2 YFSETQ. CDR3 sequence reads: CASRGTSGDQETQYF.

V and J are TRBV29-1 and TRBJ2-7; TCRdb outputs TRBD2, but without DNA this stays unchecked. The CDR3 runs 13 residues. From germline, CDR1 is SQVTM and CDR2 ANQGSEA. CDR3 sequence: CSVTGLHSYEQYF.

This chain links TRBV20-1 with TRBJ2-7; the TCRdb call, TRBD2, lacks DNA for checking. This CDR3 spans 14 amino acids. Germline CDR1 and CDR2: DFQATT and SNEGSKA (reference sequence). Here the CDR3 reads CSARGGTSPYEQYF.